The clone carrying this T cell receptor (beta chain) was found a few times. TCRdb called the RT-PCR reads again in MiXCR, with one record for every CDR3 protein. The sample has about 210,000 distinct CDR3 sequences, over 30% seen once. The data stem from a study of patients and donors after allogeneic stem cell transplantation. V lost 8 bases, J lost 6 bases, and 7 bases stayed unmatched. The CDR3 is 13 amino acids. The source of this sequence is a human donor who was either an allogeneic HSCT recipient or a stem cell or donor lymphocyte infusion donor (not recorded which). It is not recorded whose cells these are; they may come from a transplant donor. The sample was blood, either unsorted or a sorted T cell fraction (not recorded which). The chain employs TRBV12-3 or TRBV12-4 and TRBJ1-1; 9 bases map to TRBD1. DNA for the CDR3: TGTGCCAGCGGGACAGGGACATTTTCTGAAGCTTTCTTT. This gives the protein CASGTGTFSEAFF.